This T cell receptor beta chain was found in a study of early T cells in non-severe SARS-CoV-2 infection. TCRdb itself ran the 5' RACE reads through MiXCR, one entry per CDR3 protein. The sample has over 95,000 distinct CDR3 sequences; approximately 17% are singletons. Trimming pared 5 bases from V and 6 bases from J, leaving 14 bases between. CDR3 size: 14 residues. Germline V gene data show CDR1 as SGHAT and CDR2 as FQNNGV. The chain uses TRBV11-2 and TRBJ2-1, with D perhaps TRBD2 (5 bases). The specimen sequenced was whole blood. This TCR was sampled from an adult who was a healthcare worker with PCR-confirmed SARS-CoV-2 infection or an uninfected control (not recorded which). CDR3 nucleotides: TGTGCCAGCAGCCCTTTGCTAGCTCCCAATGAGCAGTTCTTC. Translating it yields CASSPLLAPNEQFF.